This TCR beta chain was recorded in a study of blood T cell repertoires in COVID-19. About the study: Material from acute and convalescent COVID-19 was sourced from the United States, Italy and Spain.

Per the authors' pipeline: Amplification of reference gene primers provided the estimated nucleated cell counts. Sequencing was performed with immunoSEQ multiplex PCR; in TCRdb, only in-frame clones are kept and a portion is missing. The V and J calls and clone size come from that table; D and trimming were worked out from the DNA. The sample holds approximately 70,000 clones, about 90% seen once. Germline V gene sequence: CDR1 SGHTA, CDR2 FQGNSA. V gave up 5 bases and J gave up 4 bases, with 14 bases separating them. The CDR3 length is 14 residues. The rearrangement uses TRBV7-2 and TRBJ2-5; the D is unclear. The TCR sequence derives from a woman of 80 years or more with active COVID-19. The sequenced sample was peripheral blood. The CDR3 sequence is CASSRAAHSETQYF. The CDR3 DNA reads as TGTGCCAGCAGCCGCGCCGCTCACTCAGAGACCCAGTACTTC.